This entry features one T cell receptor (beta chain) sequence. This entry belongs to a study of blood T cell repertoires in COVID-19. Study-wide context: COVID-19 samples from acute and convalescent phases originated in the United States, Italy and Spain. In each case, the material was cDNA or gDNA derived from T cells, B-cell-depleted T cells, or PBMCs.

The CDR3 spans 14 residues. Trimming took off 8 bases at V and 2 bases at J, with 14 bases between the two ends. The germline CDR1 and CDR2 sequences are ENHRY and SYGVKD. Original handling: Nucleated cell counts were estimated from reference gene primer amplification. Method: immunoSEQ multiplex PCR; TCRdb's copy keeps in-frame clones and lacks some. That table is the source of V, J and clone size, and D and trimming were worked out from the DNA. The table shows about 98,000 clones, with roughly 82% occurring only once. This chain links TRBV10-3 with TRBJ2-3; D is perhaps TRBD2 (7 bases). The source is a man aged 65 to 85 with active or convalescent COVID-19. Sequencing input: peripheral blood. The CDR3 is CAIAEGGPTDTQYF. For the CDR3, the DNA is TGTGCCATCGCAGAGGGGGGGCCCACAGATACGCAGTATTTT.